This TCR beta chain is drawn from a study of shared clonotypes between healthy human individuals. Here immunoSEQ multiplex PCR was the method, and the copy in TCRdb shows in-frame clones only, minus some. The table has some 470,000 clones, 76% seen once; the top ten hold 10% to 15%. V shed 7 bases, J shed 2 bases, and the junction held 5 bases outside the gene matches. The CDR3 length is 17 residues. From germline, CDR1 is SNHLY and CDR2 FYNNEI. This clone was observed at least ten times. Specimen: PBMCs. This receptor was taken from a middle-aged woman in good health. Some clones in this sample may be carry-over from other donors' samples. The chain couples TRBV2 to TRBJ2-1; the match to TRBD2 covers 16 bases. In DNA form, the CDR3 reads TGTGCCAGCATGGGACTAGCGGGAGGGAACACCTACAATGAGCAGTTCTTC. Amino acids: CASMGLAGGNTYNEQFF.